These 27 T cell receptor beta chains came from one sample sequenced in a study of OX40 agonist ivuxolimab in advanced cancers. Repertoires were generated with immunoSEQ multiplex PCR, while TCRdb's copy carries only in-frame clones and drops some. The top ten hold about 0.29% of the sample, which has approximately 89,000 clones, around 87% seen once. The source material was CD4+ or CD8+ T cells sorted from blood, sampled in a trial of the OX40 agonist ivuxolimab. The receptors originated from an adult with an advanced solid tumor such as melanoma, head and neck, liver or kidney cancer.

The rearrangement links TRBV29-1 to TRBJ1-2, with TRBD1 matching over 7 bases. CDR3 size: 15 residues. From germline, CDR1 is SQVTM and CDR2 ANQGSEA. With V trimmed by 1 base and J by 4 bases, 9 bases remained unmatched. CDR3 in DNA: TGCAGCGTTGAAGGCAGAAGGGGGCTAGGCTATGGCTACACCTTC. Translating gives CSVEGRRGLGYGYTF.

The chain uses TRBV5-1 and TRBJ2-3, with D uncertain. The CDR3 spans 12 residues. Trimming cost V 0 bases and J 6 bases, with 5 bases left between them. CDR1 SGHRS and CDR2 YFSETQ come from the germline V gene. In DNA, the CDR3 is TGCGCCAGCAGCTTGGGGGCGGATACGCAGTATTTT. Its translation: CASSLGADTQYF. Combining the CDR3 with reference TRBV5-1 and TRBJ2-3 gives the whole variable domain KAGVTQTPRYLIKTRGQQVTLSCSPISGHRSVSWYQQTPGQGLQFLFEYFSETQRNKGNFPGRFSGRQFSNSRSEMNVSTLELGDSALYLCASSLGADTQYFGPGTRLTVL.

The chain recombines TRBV7-2 with TRBJ2-1, with D possibly being TRBD2 (6 bases). The germline V and J ends were trimmed by 4 bases and 4 bases, with 14 bases remaining between them. The CDR3 spans 15 residues. From germline, CDR1 is SGHTA and CDR2 FQGNSA. The CDR3 DNA sequence: TGTGCCAGCAGCTGGGGGGAGCTACGTTACAATGAGCAGTTCTTC. It specifies CASSWGELRYNEQFF.

As to this clone: Relative to the germline gene, one junction end is altered; a read error may explain this. The J gene is TRBJ2-5, the V gene TRBV18; possibly TRBD1 or TRBD2 for D (5 bases each). The CDR3 has 14 residues. Germline CDR1 is KGHSH and CDR2 is LQKENI. The CDR3 DNA sequence: TGTGCCAGCTCCCCACCGGGGCAGGCGGAGACCCAGTACTTC. Protein product: CASSPPGQAETQYF.

The chain employs TRBV7-9 and TRBJ2-1; 7 bases match TRBD2. This CDR3 comprises 14 residues. Per the germline V gene, CDR1 is SEHNR and CDR2 is FQNEAQ (reference sequence). The junction had 11 bases not matched to a gene; V was cut back by 8 bases and J by 7 bases. CDR3 amino acids: CASLVSGVRNEQFF. The CDR3 DNA sequence: TGTGCCAGCCTTGTGAGCGGGGTTAGGAATGAGCAGTTCTTC.

The CDR3 sequence: CASSNRGGNQPQHF. The CDR3, as DNA: TGTGCCAGCAGCAACAGGGGTGGCAATCAGCCCCAGCATTTT. The chain joins TRBV5-4 to TRBJ1-5, with 7 bases aligning to TRBD1. This CDR3 has 14 amino acids. Germline trimming cut 4 bases from V and 2 bases from J; bases unmatched to any gene: 3. CDR1 SGHNT and CDR2 YYREEE come from the germline V gene (reference sequence). Using reference TRBV5-4 and TRBJ1-5 for the parts outside the CDR3, the full variable domain is ETGVTQSPTHLIKTRGQQVTLRCSSQSGHNTVSWYQQALGQGPQFIFQYYREEENGRGNFPPRFSGLQFPNYSSELNVNALELDDSALYLCASSNRGGNQPQHFGDGTRLSIL.

V usage is TRBV9 and J usage is TRBJ1-1; TRBD1 agrees at 8 bases. Per germline, CDR1 SGDLS and CDR2 YYNGEE. J was trimmed by 4 bases and V by 1 base; bases with no gene match: 6. The CDR3 sequence is 15 residues long. As DNA, the CDR3 is TGTGCCAGCAGCGTACTACAGGGGGGGATCACTGAAGCTTTCTTT. Its translation is CASSVLQGGITEAFF.

This chain links TRBV18 with TRBJ2-7; D is uncertain. From germline, CDR1 is KGHSH and CDR2 LQKENI. The CDR3 loop spans 14 amino acids. V lost 4 bases and J 0 bases, leaving 10 bases between the germline ends. The CDR3 protein is CASSQSGYSYEQYF. For the CDR3, the DNA is TGTGCCAGCTCACAGTCGGGTTACTCCTACGAGCAGTACTTC.

The chain couples TRBV2 to TRBJ1-5, with 10 positions matching TRBD1. Losses at the gene ends were 6 bases for V and 10 bases for J; bases not matched to a gene: 6. CDR1 SNHLY and CDR2 FYNNEI come from the germline V gene. The CDR3 covers 13 residues. CDR3 amino acids: CASSGTGDGPQHF. In nucleotides, the CDR3 is TGTGCCAGCAGCGGGACAGGGGATGGACCCCAGCATTTT.

This chain links TRBV11-2 with TRBJ1-2; D remains unclear. The CDR3 has 12 residues. Germline CDR1 SGHAT, CDR2 FQNNGV. V gave up 1 base and J gave up 7 bases, with 7 bases separating them. Here the CDR3 reads CASSLGRGGYTF. Here the CDR3 DNA reads TGTGCCAGCAGCTTAGGCCGGGGTGGCTACACCTTC.

The chain has TRBV5-4 and TRBJ1-5, with D perhaps matching TRBD1 (5 bases). The CDR3 sequence is 13 residues long. Germline CDR1 and CDR2: SGHNT and YYREEE (reference sequence). The V gene lost 4 bases and the J gene lost 4 bases, with 9 bases spanning the gap. CDR3 sequence (DNA): TGTGCCAGCAGCCAAGAGGGGAATCAGCCCCAGCATTTT. It translates to CASSQEGNQPQHF.

The chain links TRBV10-2 to TRBJ2-7; 8 nucleotides line up with TRBD1. From germline, CDR1 is WSHSY and CDR2 SAAADI. This CDR3 has 13 residues. The V gene end was trimmed by 7 bases and the J gene end by 3 bases; junction bases not matched to a gene: 5. The CDR3 sequence: CASMKGQVYEQYF. CDR3 nucleotide sequence: TGCGCCAGCATGAAGGGACAGGTCTACGAGCAGTACTTC.

The rearrangement links TRBV6-6 to TRBJ1-1; D is possibly TRBD1 (5 bases). The CDR3 consists of 13 residues. The V and J ends lost 7 bases and 2 bases respectively, with 11 bases between them. From germline, CDR1 is MNHNY and CDR2 SVGAGI (reference sequence). The CDR3, as DNA: TGTGCCAGCACCCACGGGGGTAACACTGAAGCTTTCTTT. Translated, it gives CASTHGGNTEAFF.

The chain links TRBV7-6 to TRBJ2-1, with a tentative D call TRBD2 (6 bases). This CDR3 region has 15 residues. The germline CDR1 and CDR2 sequences are SGHVS and FNYEAQ. V lost 1 base, J lost 4 bases, and 11 bases lay in between. The CDR3 protein is CASSLELATYNEQFF. The DNA for the CDR3 is TGTGCCAGCAGCTTAGAACTAGCAACTTACAATGAGCAGTTCTTC. The variable domain in full, with the rest retrieved from reference TRBV7-6 and TRBJ2-1, is GAGVSQSPRYKVTKRGQDVALRCDPISGHVSLYWYRQALGQGPEFLTYFNYEAQQDKSGLPNDRFSAERPEGSISTLTIQRTEQRDSAMYRCASSLELATYNEQFFGPGTRLTVL.

The chain links TRBV6-1 to TRBJ2-7, with D tentatively TRBD1 (5 bases). Germline V lookup: CDR1 MNHNS, CDR2 SASEGT. The CDR3 consists of 19 residues. V was trimmed by 1 base and J by 4 bases, leaving 26 bases between them. CDR3 sequence (DNA): TGTGCCAGCAGTGAAGTCCAAGGATCGGCTTTTGGCAGGGATTACGAGCAGTACTTC. It codes for CASSEVQGSAFGRDYEQYF.

The chain carries TRBV11-2 and TRBJ1-1; TRBD1 agrees at 8 bases. CDR3 length: 16 amino acids. Per the germline V gene, CDR1 is SGHAT and CDR2 is FQNNGV. Losses at the gene ends were 4 bases for V and 3 bases for J; bases not matched to a gene: 10. The CDR3 coding sequence is TGTGCCAGCAGCTCCCGCGACAGGGGCGTCTACACTGAAGCTTTCTTT. This gives the protein CASSSRDRGVYTEAFF.

This rearrangement joins TRBV6-5 to TRBJ1-3; 8 nucleotides match TRBD1. Germline V gene sequence: CDR1 MNHEY, CDR2 SVGAGI. V was clipped by 5 bases and J by 8 bases; unmatched bases: 11. CDR3 length: 15 residues. The CDR3, as DNA: TGTGCCAGCAGTCAAACCAGGACAGGGACGTACACCATATATTTT. Translating it yields CASSQTRTGTYTIYF.

The chain carries TRBV7-9 and TRBJ1-4; 7 nucleotides match TRBD1. The trim removed 5 bases at V and 4 bases at J, leaving 10 bases unmatched. The germline V gene has CDR1 SEHNR and CDR2 FQNEAQ (reference sequence). The CDR3 has 16 amino acids. DNA for the CDR3: TGTGCCAGCAGCCCATTCAATCAGGGGGTTAATGAAAAACTGTTTTTT. This codes for CASSPFNQGVNEKLFF.

The chain uses TRBV4-3 and TRBJ1-6; D remains ambiguous. Germline-derived CDR1 and CDR2 are LGHNA and YSLEER. The germline V and J ends were trimmed by 2 bases and 11 bases, with 7 bases remaining between them. The CDR3 loop spans 12 amino acids. This chain's CDR3 is CASSQSGTPLHF. CDR3 sequence (DNA): TGCGCCAGCAGCCAAAGTGGAACACCCCTCCACTTT.

J is TRBJ1-1 and V is TRBV18; D remains ambiguous. Trimming took off 2 bases at V and 1 base at J, with 8 bases between the two ends. Germline values: CDR1 KGHSH, CDR2 LQKENI. CDR3 length: 14 amino acids. The CDR3 region is CASSPRASNTEAFF. The CDR3, as DNA: TGTGCCAGCTCACCAAGGGCCTCGAACACTGAAGCTTTCTTT.

The chain carries TRBV5-6 and TRBJ2-3; 11 nucleotides line up with TRBD2. Trimming removed 3 bases from V and 2 bases from J; junction bases left unmatched: 11. The CDR3 contains 18 residues. Germline-derived CDR1 and CDR2 are SGHDT and YYEEEE. The CDR3 spells CASSSYLAGGPNTDTQYF. The CDR3 DNA reads as TGTGCCAGCAGCTCATACCTAGCGGGGGGCCCAAACACAGATACGCAGTATTTT.

The CDR3 DNA reads as TGTGCCAGCAGAATAACAGGGAATAATTCACCCCTCCACTTT. It translates to CASRITGNNSPLHF. The chain combines TRBV6-6 with TRBJ1-6; tentative D call: TRBD1 (6 bases). The germline CDR1 and CDR2 sequences are MNHNY and SVGAGI (reference sequence). Trimming left V 6 bases short and J 5 bases short, with 11 bases between. The CDR3 extends over 14 amino acids.

This rearrangement joins TRBV11-3 to TRBJ2-1; 9 bases fit TRBD1. V was clipped by 1 base and J by 7 bases; unmatched bases: 8. This CDR3 has 16 residues. Germline V lookup: CDR1 SGHNT, CDR2 YENEEA. In nucleotides, the CDR3 is TGTGCCAGCAGCTTAGGCGCAACAGGGGGCGAGAATGAGCAGTTCTTC. It codes for CASSLGATGGENEQFF.

The chain links TRBV19 to TRBJ1-2; weak D call: TRBD1 (5 bases). The CDR3 length is 13 residues. V dropped 5 bases and J dropped 4 bases, with 11 bases sitting between them. CDR1 and CDR2 (germline): LNHDA, SQIVND (reference sequence). The CDR3: CASSWQGPYGYTF. Written as DNA, the CDR3 is TGTGCCAGTAGTTGGCAGGGCCCCTATGGCTACACCTTC.

This chain connects TRBV6-5 to TRBJ1-2; D might be TRBD1 (6 bases). The germline CDR1 and CDR2 sequences are MNHEY and SVGAGI. Trimming shortened V by 5 bases and J by 7 bases, and 11 bases separated the two germline ends. The CDR3 covers 12 residues. The CDR3 nucleotides read TGTGCCAGCAGTCACAGGGCTACTGGCTACACCTTC. It encodes CASSHRATGYTF.

This chain joins TRBV7-8 and TRBJ1-3, with D possibly matching TRBD1 (5 bases). Germline V gene lookup returns CDR1 SGHVS and CDR2 FQNEAQ. V lost 1 base, J lost 0 bases, and 10 bases lay in between. The CDR3 contains 16 residues. CDR3: CASSLGAGSSGNTIYF. In DNA form, the CDR3 reads TGTGCCAGCAGCTTAGGGGCAGGGAGCTCTGGAAACACCATATATTTT.

The chain has TRBV27 and TRBJ1-1, with TRBD1 matching 7 bases. Trimming cost V 5 bases and J 10 bases; bases outside gene matches: 16. The germline V gene has CDR1 MNHEY and CDR2 SMNVEV (reference sequence). This CDR3 is built from 15 residues. The CDR3: CASSLRTGAGAGAFF. The DNA for the CDR3 is TGTGCCAGCAGTCTCCGGACAGGAGCCGGGGCGGGAGCTTTCTTT.